This passage covers 13 T cell receptor beta chains from one sample sequenced in a study of CD8+ T cells in alopecia areata. Isolated RNA was reverse transcribed into cDNA used as the sequencing template. Generated by immunoSEQ multiplex PCR, the TCRdb table keeps only in-frame clones and is missing some. The sample carries 170,000 or so clones, more than 60% recorded once. The sequences come from CD4+ T cells sorted from blood, collected at week 0. The receptors here all came from a human donor with alopecia areata.

The chain has TRBV9 and TRBJ2-7; D unclear. The V end lost 0 bases, the J end lost 0 bases, and 10 bases lay between the germline ends. This CDR3 has 15 residues. Germline CDR1 is SGDLS and CDR2 is YYNGEE. CDR3 DNA: TGTGCCAGCAGCGTAGCTGGATCCAGCTCCTACGAGCAGTACTTC. This encodes CASSVAGSSSYEQYF.

V is TRBV5-1 and J is TRBJ2-2; weak D call: TRBD1 (6 bases). There are 16 residues in the CDR3. V was trimmed by 7 bases and J by 0 bases, leaving 16 bases between them. From germline, CDR1 is SGHRS and CDR2 YFSETQ. The CDR3 reads CASRRSQGTNTGELFF. In DNA, the CDR3 is TGCGCCAGCCGTCGGTCCCAGGGGACGAACACCGGGGAGCTGTTTTTT.

This clone was counted a single time. Other DNA variants within this sample encode the same CDR3. The chain links TRBV30 to TRBJ1-5; no definite D call. Trimming removed 1 base at V and 0 bases at J, with 4 bases between. The length of the CDR3 is 13 residues. The germline V gene has CDR1 GTSNPN and CDR2 SVGIG (reference sequence). The CDR3 loop reads CAWSDSSNQPQHF. The CDR3 DNA is TGTGCCTGGAGTGACAGTAGCAATCAGCCCCAGCATTTT. The whole variable domain, filled in from reference TRBV30 and TRBJ1-5, reads SQTIHQWPATLVQPVGSPLSLECTVEGTSNPNLYWYRQAAGRGLQLLFYSVGIGQISSEVPQNLSASRPQDRQFILSSKKLLLSDSGFYLCAWSDSSNQPQHFGDGTRLSIL.

This clone was seen more than once but under ten times. The rearrangement joins TRBV29-1 to TRBJ1-5; D possibly corresponds to TRBD1 (5 bases). With 5 bases removed from V and 5 bases from J, the gap between germline ends came to 10 bases. The length of the CDR3 is 12 residues. Germline lookup yields CDR1 SQVTM and CDR2 ANQGSEA. The CDR3 region is CSVCEGHQPQHF. The CDR3 DNA reads as TGCAGCGTTTGTGAGGGGCATCAGCCCCAGCATTTT. Variable domain in full (rest from reference TRBV29-1 and TRBJ1-5): SAVISQKPSRDICQRGTSLTIQCQVDSQVTMMFWYRQQPGQSLTLIATANQGSEATYESGFVIDKFPISRPNLTFSTLTVSNMSPEDSSIYLCSVCEGHQPQHFGDGTRLSIL.

The gene calls are TRBV29-1 and TRBJ1-4; D is perhaps TRBD1 (6 bases). Trimming took off 7 bases at V and 4 bases at J, with 10 bases between the two ends. This CDR3 has 12 residues. The V gene's germline CDR1 is SQVTM and CDR2 ANQGSEA. CDR3 protein: CSAGGGNEKLFF. The CDR3 DNA reads as TGCAGCGCGGGAGGGGGTAATGAAAAACTGTTTTTT.

The chain employs TRBV9 and TRBJ2-6; possible D gene TRBD2, 6 bases. Germline V gene sequence: CDR1 SGDLS, CDR2 YYNGEE. There are 16 residues in the CDR3. V lost 4 bases and J 0 bases, leaving 11 bases between the germline ends. The DNA for the CDR3 is TGTGCCAGCAGCCCCAGGACTAACTCTGGGGCCAACGTCCTGACTTTC. It yields the protein CASSPRTNSGANVLTF.

V usage is TRBV5-1 and J usage is TRBJ2-3; D not certain. Germline V lookup: CDR1 SGHRS, CDR2 YFSETQ. Deletions cut 2 bases from V and 4 bases from J, with 5 bases between. The CDR3 totals 12 residues. The CDR3 sequence is CASSFVSDTQYF. The DNA for the CDR3 is TGCGCCAGCAGCTTCGTTTCAGATACGCAGTATTTT.

This clone has ten or more counts. V usage is TRBV4-2 and J usage is TRBJ2-7; 9 bases match TRBD1. The germline V gene encodes CDR1 LGHNA and CDR2 YNFKEQ. CDR3 length: 17 amino acids. Trimming at V came to 1 base and at J to 3 bases, leaving 10 bases not matched to a gene. CDR3 residues: CASSQASGTGRIYEQYF. The CDR3 DNA reads TGTGCCAGCAGCCAAGCATCGGGGACAGGGAGAATCTACGAGCAGTACTTC.

This clone was observed a few times. The V gene is TRBV29-1, the J gene TRBJ1-1, with D uncertain. Trimming pared 7 bases from V and 3 bases from J, leaving 15 bases between. This CDR3 contains 13 residues. Germline CDR1 is SQVTM and CDR2 is ANQGSEA. This CDR3 reads CSGCELLDTEAFF. The CDR3 DNA sequence: TGCAGCGGGTGTGAGTTATTGGACACTGAAGCTTTCTTT.

V and J are TRBV29-1 and TRBJ2-7, with D unresolved. This CDR3 comprises 12 residues. With 5 bases removed from V and 0 bases from J, the gap between germline ends came to 8 bases. The V gene's germline CDR1 is SQVTM and CDR2 ANQGSEA. The CDR3 DNA follows: TGCAGCGTTAAGGACGGCTCCTACGAGCAGTACTTC. Translating gives CSVKDGSYEQYF.

This chain joins TRBV5-1 and TRBJ1-1; D perhaps matches TRBD1 (5 bases). CDR3 length: 17 residues. V was pared by 1 base and J by 6 bases, with 22 bases between. Germline values: CDR1 SGHRS, CDR2 YFSETQ. CDR3 DNA: TGCGCCAGCAGCTTGTTGTCGGACACAGGAATCGGGGCTGAAGCTTTCTTT. Protein sequence: CASSLLSDTGIGAEAFF. The variable domain in full, completed from reference TRBV5-1 and TRBJ1-1, reads KAGVTQTPRYLIKTRGQQVTLSCSPISGHRSVSWYQQTPGQGLQFLFEYFSETQRNKGNFPGRFSGRQFSNSRSEMNVSTLELGDSALYLCASSLLSDTGIGAEAFFGQGTRLTVV.

The gene calls are TRBV29-1 and TRBJ1-1; D gene ambiguous. This CDR3 contains 12 residues. Germline-derived CDR1 and CDR2 are SQVTM and ANQGSEA. The V and J ends lost 6 bases and 0 bases respectively, with 8 bases between them. The CDR3 DNA sequence: TGCAGCGTCCAAACGATGAACACTGAAGCTTTCTTT. Its translation is CSVQTMNTEAFF.

V usage is TRBV9 and J usage is TRBJ1-2; 7 nucleotides agree with TRBD1. In germline, CDR1 is SGDLS, CDR2 YYNGEE. With V trimmed by 4 bases and J by 6 bases, 12 bases remained unmatched. The CDR3 length is 15 residues. This chain's CDR3 is CASSQTGWSGDGYTF. CDR3 DNA: TGTGCCAGCAGCCAGACAGGGTGGTCGGGGGATGGCTACACCTTC.